Listed below are T cell receptor beta chains from one sample, sequenced in a study of regulatory T cells in long-lasting Graves disease. From the multiplex PCR reads, TCRdb called clonotypes with MiXCR, one entry per CDR3 protein. The sample yields a few hundred thousand distinct CDR3 sequences, about 22% seen once. Source: peripheral blood mononuclear cells (PBMCs), taken when the disease was refractory, from a patient treated with antithyroid drugs. These receptors were taken from a female donor with Graves disease. CDR3s include the opening cysteine and the closing phenylalanine or tryptophan. The order of the fields is clone size, V gene, J gene, D gene, CDR3 DNA, CDR3 protein. A D gene is named only where the DNA matches it firmly. A row's size may be missing; if present it is once, few, many or a size class.

many	TRBV30	TRBJ2-5	NA	TGTGCCTGGAGTATAATTAATCAAGGAGCTGAGACCCAGTACTTC	CAWSIINQGAETQYF
NA	TRBV5-1	TRBJ1-5	NA	TGCGCCAGCAGCTTCGAGGGAGGTTACAATCAGCCCCAGCATTTT	CASSFEGGYNQPQHF
many	TRBV2	TRBJ2-2	TRBD1	TGTGCCAGCATTGACAGGGGCTACGGCGGGGAGCTGTTTTTT	CASIDRGYGGELFF
many	TRBV7-2	TRBJ2-5	NA	TGTGCCAGCAGCCCCCTGGGAGGTGGGGGAGAGACCCAGTACTTC	CASSPLGGGGETQYF
few	TRBV10-3	TRBJ2-3	NA	TGTGCCATCTCCGCAGCGGCAGCTAGCACAGATACGCAGTATTTT	CAISAAAASTDTQYF
NA	TRBV7-9	TRBJ1-5	NA	TGTGCCAGCAGCTCAATAGGCGCTGCTCACGATCAGCCCCAGCATTTT	CASSSIGAAHDQPQHF
few	TRBV20-1	TRBJ1-5	NA	TGCAGTGCTAGACCCGGACAGTTCAATCAGCCCCAGCATTTT	CSARPGQFNQPQHF
NA	TRBV5-6	TRBJ2-5	NA	TGTGCCAGCAGCCGCCCAGGCTACCAAGAGACCCAGTACTTC	CASSRPGYQETQYF
NA	TRBV20-1	TRBJ1-1	NA	TGCAGTGCGGGCAGATCCCCGGCTTTCTTT	CSAGRSPAFF
NA	TRBV5-1	TRBJ1-4	NA	TGCGCCAGCAGCTTGGACTCACAGGGAAGGCTAAGCGAAAAACTGTTTTTT	CASSLDSQGRLSEKLFF
many	TRBV6-1	TRBJ2-7	TRBD2	TGTGCCAGCCGGACTAGCAGCGCGGGGGGCGAGCAGTACTTC	CASRTSSAGGEQYF
NA	TRBV19	TRBJ1-1	TRBD1	TGTGCCAGTAAAAAGGGAGCCGGGACAGGAGCTTCGGGAGCTTTCTTT	CASKKGAGTGASGAFF
few	TRBV9	TRBJ2-1	NA	TGTGCCAGCAGCGTAGGGGGAACAATTCTACGATACAATGAGCAGTTCTTC	CASSVGGTILRYNEQFF
NA	TRBV7-9	TRBJ2-7	NA	TGTGCCAGCAGCTTAGGAACAGCTACCTACGAGCAGTACTTC	CASSLGTATYEQYF
few	TRBV6-1	TRBJ1-1	TRBD1	TGTGCCAGCAGGTTGACAGGGGGCGGCGCTGAAGCTTTCTTT	CASRLTGGGAEAFF
NA	TRBV15	TRBJ2-7	TRBD2	TGTGCCACCAGCAGAGGATTACCGGGACTAGCGACAGCCCTTAATGAGCAGTACTTC	CATSRGLPGLATALNEQYF
many	TRBV28	TRBJ2-7	TRBD2	TGTGCCATCCTTTGGGAGGGATTCGGGTTTGACTTC	CAILWEGFGFDF
NA	TRBV7-8	TRBJ2-3	NA	TGTGCCAGCAGCCGCAACCCTTTGCAGCCCCAGTATTTT	CASSRNPLQPQYF
many	TRBV29-1	TRBJ1-2	NA	TGCAGCGACCTGCGGGGTGGGGGGGCTGGAGGCTACACCTTC	CSDLRGGGAGGYTF
few	TRBV24-1	TRBJ2-7	NA	TGTGCCACCAGTGATCAGGACACAATCTACGAGCAGTACTTC	CATSDQDTIYEQYF
many	TRBV2	TRBJ1-2	TRBD1	TGTGCCAGCAGCGGCGACAGGGGGCATGGCTACACCTTC	CASSGDRGHGYTF
many	TRBV12-3/TRBV12-4	TRBJ2-7	TRBD2	TGTGCCAGCACTCGGACTAGCGGGGGATCGTACGAGCAGTACTTC	CASTRTSGGSYEQYF
NA	TRBV19	TRBJ1-1	NA	TGTGCCAGTAGTGTGGGGCAGCAACTTAACACTGAAGCTTTCTTT	CASSVGQQLNTEAFF
NA	TRBV19	TRBJ2-3	TRBD2	TGTGCCAGTAGTATCCACCTCGCGGGAGTTAGTACAGATACGCAGTATTTT	CASSIHLAGVSTDTQYF
NA	TRBV20-1	TRBJ2-7	TRBD1	TGCAGTGCTGGGACAGGACCCCCCTACGAGCAGTACTTC	CSAGTGPPYEQYF
many	TRBV29-1	TRBJ2-5	TRBD1	TGCAGCATATACAGGGGAGAGACCCAGTACTTC	CSIYRGETQYF
once	TRBV20-1	TRBJ1-2	NA	TGCAGTGCTCCCCGCCAGGGGGGCTACACCTTC	CSAPRQGGYTF
few	TRBV5-1	TRBJ2-2	NA	TGCGCCAGCACCGACGGGAACACCGGGGAGCTGTTTTTT	CASTDGNTGELFF
few	TRBV12-3/TRBV12-4	TRBJ1-2	NA	TGTGCCAGCAGCCTTCTTTCGAGGGGAGACGGCTACACCTTC	CASSLLSRGDGYTF
NA	TRBV5-4	TRBJ2-7	TRBD2	TGTGCCAGCAGCCAGGGACTAGCGGAAAGCTACGAGCAGTACTTC	CASSQGLAESYEQYF
few	TRBV13	TRBJ2-7	TRBD2	TGTGCCAGCAGCACCAGAACTAGCGCGCTCTACGAGCAGTACTTC	CASSTRTSALYEQYF
NA	TRBV7-9	TRBJ1-5	TRBD1	TGTGCCAGCAGCCAGGGGGCGAGTCAGCCCCAGCATTTT	CASSQGASQPQHF
many	TRBV28	TRBJ2-6	TRBD2	TGTGCCACATCGCCGGGACTAGCGAGCGGGGCCAACGTCCTGACTTTC	CATSPGLASGANVLTF
NA	TRBV7-3	TRBJ2-1	NA	TGTGCCAGCAGCTCCGCAATGGACCGTAGCTCCTACAATGAGCAGTTCTTC	CASSSAMDRSSYNEQFF
NA	TRBV4-2	TRBJ1-5	TRBD1	TGTGCCAGCAGCCCGCGGGGGGGGTACGGACAGGGGGAAAGGCAGCCCCAGCATTTT	CASSPRGGYGQGERQPQHF
NA	TRBV29-1	TRBJ2-7	NA	TGCAGCGTTGTAAGCAGCGGACGACTCTACGAGCAGTACTTC	CSVVSSGRLYEQYF
NA	TRBV2	TRBJ2-6	NA	TGTGCCAGCTGCCAGGATTCTGGGGCCAACGTCCTGACTTTC	CASCQDSGANVLTF
few	TRBV6-1	TRBJ2-7	TRBD1	TGTGCCAGCAATCGACAGGGTGAGGCCTACGAGCAGTACTTC	CASNRQGEAYEQYF
once	TRBV7-9	TRBJ2-3	NA	TGTGCCAGCAGGGGAACAGGGGATACGCAGTATTTT	CASRGTGDTQYF
many	TRBV11-3	TRBJ2-5	TRBD2	TGTGCCAGCAGCATAGCGGGAGGGCCTGAGACCCAGTACTTC	CASSIAGGPETQYF
NA	TRBV7-9	TRBJ2-2	NA	TGTGCCAGCAGGCCCCCCGGTACTACGGGCACCGGGGAGCTGTTTTTT	CASRPPGTTGTGELFF
NA	TRBV2	TRBJ2-1	NA	TGTGCCAGCAGTCAGCCCGAAGGGCGGAGATCCTACAATGAGCAGTTCTTC	CASSQPEGRRSYNEQFF
NA	TRBV12-3/TRBV12-4	TRBJ2-1	TRBD2	TGTGCCAGCAGCCTGGGGGGGAGCCCCAATGAGCAGTTCTTC	CASSLGGSPNEQFF
many	TRBV29-1	TRBJ1-2	TRBD1	TGCAGCGTTGGTCAGGGGGCCAATGGCTACACCTTC	CSVGQGANGYTF
many	TRBV7-3	TRBJ2-5	NA	TGTGCCAGCAGCTTAACCCAATGGGAGACCCAGTACTTC	CASSLTQWETQYF
few	TRBV7-2	TRBJ1-3	NA	TGTGCCAGCAGCTTAGTACGTGCCTCTGGAAACACCATATATTTT	CASSLVRASGNTIYF
NA	TRBV11-2	TRBJ1-1	NA	TGTGCCAGCAGCTTAGATCCAGGGCGGGACACTGAAGCTTTCTTT	CASSLDPGRDTEAFF